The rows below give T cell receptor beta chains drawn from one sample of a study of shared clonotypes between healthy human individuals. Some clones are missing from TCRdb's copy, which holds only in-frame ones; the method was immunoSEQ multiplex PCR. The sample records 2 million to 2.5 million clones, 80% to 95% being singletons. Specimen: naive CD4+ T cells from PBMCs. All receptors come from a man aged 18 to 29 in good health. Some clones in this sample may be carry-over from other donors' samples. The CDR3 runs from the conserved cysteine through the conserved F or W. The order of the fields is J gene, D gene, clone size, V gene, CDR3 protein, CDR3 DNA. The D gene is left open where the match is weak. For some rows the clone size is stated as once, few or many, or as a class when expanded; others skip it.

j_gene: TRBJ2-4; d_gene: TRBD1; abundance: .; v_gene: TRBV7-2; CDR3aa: CASSPGQSRNIQYF; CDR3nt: TGTGCCAGCAGCCCGGGACAGAGCCGGAACATTCAGTACTTC
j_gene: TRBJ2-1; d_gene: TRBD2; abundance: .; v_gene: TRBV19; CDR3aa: CASSIASGSSSYNEQFF; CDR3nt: TGTGCCAGTAGTATCGCTAGCGGGAGTAGCTCCTACAATGAGCAGTTCTTC
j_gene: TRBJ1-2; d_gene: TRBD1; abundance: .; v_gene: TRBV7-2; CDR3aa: CASSPGGDFGYTF; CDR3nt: TGTGCCAGCAGCCCAGGGGGGGATTTTGGCTACACCTTC
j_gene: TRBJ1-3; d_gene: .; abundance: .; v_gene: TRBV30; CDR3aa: CACQFPDSGNTIYF; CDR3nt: TGTGCCTGCCAATTCCCGGACTCTGGAAACACCATATATTTT
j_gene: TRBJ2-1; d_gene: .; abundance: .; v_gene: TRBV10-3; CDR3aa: CAISEVRGGQFF; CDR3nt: TGTGCCATCAGTGAGGTGAGGGGCGGGCAGTTCTTC
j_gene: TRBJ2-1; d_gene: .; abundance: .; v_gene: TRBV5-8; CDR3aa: CASSERATQGRGQFF; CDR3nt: TGTGCCAGCAGCGAGCGGGCTACACAGGGGCGGGGTCAGTTCTTC
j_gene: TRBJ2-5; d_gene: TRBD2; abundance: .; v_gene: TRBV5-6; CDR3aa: CASSFGTTQETQYF; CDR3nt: TGTGCCAGCAGCTTCGGGACTACTCAAGAGACCCAGTACTTC
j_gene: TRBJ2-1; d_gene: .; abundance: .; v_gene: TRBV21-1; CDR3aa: CASGSNEQFF; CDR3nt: TGTGCCAGCGGTTCTAATGAGCAGTTCTTC
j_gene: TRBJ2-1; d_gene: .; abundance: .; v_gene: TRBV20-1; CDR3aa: CSAKLAEQFF; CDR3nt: TGCAGTGCAAAACTAGCTGAGCAGTTCTTC
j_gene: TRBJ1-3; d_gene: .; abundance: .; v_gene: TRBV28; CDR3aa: CASWEGGSSSGNTIYF; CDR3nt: TGTGCCAGCTGGGAGGGGGGGTCCAGCTCTGGAAACACCATATATTTT
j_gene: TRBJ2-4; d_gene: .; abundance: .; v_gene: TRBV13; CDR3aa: CASSFRVTSGSVNIQYF; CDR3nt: TGTGCCAGCAGCTTTCGTGTTACGAGCGGGTCAGTAAACATTCAGTACTTC
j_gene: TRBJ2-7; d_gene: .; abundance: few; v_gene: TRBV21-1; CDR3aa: CASSKAPGTSGTTYEQYF; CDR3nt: TGTGCCAGCAGCAAGGCCCCAGGGACTAGCGGGACGACCTACGAGCAGTACTTC
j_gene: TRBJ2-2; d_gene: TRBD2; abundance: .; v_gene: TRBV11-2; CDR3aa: CASSLLAVGNTGELFF; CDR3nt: TGTGCCAGCAGCCTACTAGCGGTGGGGAACACCGGGGAGCTGTTTTTT
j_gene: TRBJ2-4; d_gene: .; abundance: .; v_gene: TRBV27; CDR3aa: CASRMINIQYF; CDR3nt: TGTGCCAGTAGAATGATAAACATTCAGTACTTC